The 12 T cell receptor beta chains below were found in one sample sequenced in a study of blood T cell repertoires in COVID-19. The assay was immunoSEQ multiplex PCR, and TCRdb's table has in-frame clones only and misses some. This repertoire shows 270,000 or so clones, around nine tenths found once; its top ten account for less than 3%. Source material: PBMCs or T cells enriched from blood (not recorded which). These receptors originate from a woman aged 18-29 years who had recovered from COVID-19.

The chain uses TRBV6-5 and TRBJ1-1; no clear D. Germline-derived CDR1 and CDR2 are MNHEY and SVGAGI. V was clipped by 11 bases and J by 1 base, with 5 bases between them. The CDR3 is made up of 10 amino acids. CDR3 residues: CAAGNTEAFF. CDR3 coding DNA: TGTGCCGCGGGGAACACTGAAGCTTTCTTT.

J is TRBJ2-7 and V is TRBV5-6; TRBD2 might be the D (5 bases). V dropped 1 base and J dropped 5 bases, with 16 bases sitting between them. The CDR3 has 15 residues. Germline lookup yields CDR1 SGHDT and CDR2 YYEEEE. CDR3 sequence reads: CASSLLPRMRDEQYF. CDR3 bases: TGTGCCAGCAGCTTGTTACCCCGAATGAGGGACGAGCAGTACTTC.

The chain employs TRBV11-3 and TRBJ2-7; a possible D gene is TRBD1 (6 bases). Germline V lookup: CDR1 SGHNT, CDR2 YENEEA. Trimming left V 0 bases short and J 6 bases short, with 12 bases between. The CDR3 consists of 14 residues. The CDR3 sequence: CASSLDGTRGEQYF. The DNA for the CDR3 is TGTGCCAGCAGCTTAGATGGGACACGGGGCGAGCAGTACTTC. Full variable domain (outside the CDR3, taken from reference TRBV11-3 and TRBJ2-7): EAGVVQSPRYKIIEKKQPVAFWCNPISGHNTLYWYLQNLGQGPELLIRYENEEAVDDSQLPKDRFSAERLKGVDSTLKIQPAELGDSAVYLCASSLDGTRGEQYFGPGTRLTVT.

The chain uses TRBV5-1 and TRBJ2-5; TRBD1 agrees at 8 bases. V dropped 0 bases and J dropped 1; count of bases not matched to a gene: 5. Germline CDR1 is SGHRS and CDR2 is YFSETQ. The CDR3 is 16 amino acids. The CDR3 sequence: CASSLVKDRVQETQYF. The CDR3 DNA sequence: TGCGCCAGCAGCTTGGTTAAGGACAGGGTCCAAGAGACCCAGTACTTC.

The chain employs TRBV28 and TRBJ1-5; unclear D gene. With 10 bases removed from V and 0 bases from J, the gap between germline ends came to 13 bases. The CDR3 has 14 residues. Germline CDR1 reads MDHEN; CDR2 reads SYDVKM. The CDR3 loop is CATSAEHSNQPQHF. In nucleotides, the CDR3 is TGTGCCACGAGCGCGGAACATAGCAATCAGCCCCAGCATTTT.

This chain connects TRBV9 to TRBJ1-1; D remains unclear. Between the trimmed V and J ends, which lost 4 bases and 4 bases, there was a span of 14 bases. The CDR3 consists of 14 residues. Germline CDR1 reads SGDLS; CDR2 reads YYNGEE. The CDR3 DNA sequence: TGTGCCAGCAGCTCTCAGCCCCGGAGCACTGAAGCTTTCTTT. Protein sequence: CASSSQPRSTEAFF.

This chain joins TRBV18 and TRBJ1-3; TRBD1 might be the D (5 bases). The CDR3 has 15 amino acids. CDR1 is KGHSH and CDR2 is LQKENI in the germline V gene. The V and J ends lost 3 bases and 0 bases respectively, with 9 bases between them. The CDR3 coding sequence is TGTGCCAGCTCACCCGAACAGGTCTCTGGAAACACCATATATTTT. Translation: CASSPEQVSGNTIYF.

V and J are TRBV3-1 (or the pseudogene TRBV3-2) and TRBJ2-3; TRBD2 matches at 10 bases. The ends lost 3 bases at V and 4 bases at J; junction bases unmatched: 7. Germline V CDR1 and CDR2: LGHDT, YNNKEL (reference sequence). This CDR3 region has 16 residues. Here the CDR3 reads CASSQVAGGIPDTQYF. The CDR3 nucleotides are TGTGCCAGCAGCCAGGTAGCGGGGGGCATCCCAGATACGCAGTATTTT.

This clone was observed a few times. This chain connects TRBV29-1 to TRBJ1-2; D gene ambiguous. Germline V gene sequence: CDR1 SQVTM, CDR2 ANQGSEA. The CDR3 covers 12 residues. Trimming stripped 5 bases from V and 0 bases from J, with 7 bases between. The CDR3 DNA follows: TGCAGCGTTTCAAAAACTAACTATGGCTACACCTTC. As protein: CSVSKTNYGYTF.

This chain joins TRBV3-1 (or the pseudogene TRBV3-2) and TRBJ2-1, with 12 bases matching TRBD2. This CDR3 contains 15 residues. Germline loops: CDR1 LGHDT, CDR2 YNNKEL (reference sequence). The ends lost 2 bases at V and 7 bases at J; junction bases unmatched: 3. The CDR3 region is CASSQKTSGRNEQFF. CDR3 coding DNA: TGTGCCAGCAGCCAAAAGACTAGCGGGAGAAATGAGCAGTTCTTC.

The rearrangement links TRBV3-1 (or the pseudogene TRBV3-2) to TRBJ1-5, with D unclear. The CDR3 is made up of 13 amino acids. Trimming cost V 6 bases and J 2 bases, with 8 bases left between them. The germline CDR1 and CDR2 sequences are LGHDT and YNNKEL (reference sequence). The CDR3, as DNA: TGTGCCAGCAGTAGCTGGGGCAATCAGCCCCAGCATTTT. It codes for CASSSWGNQPQHF.

Comments on this clone: A junction boundary mismatches the germline segment, possibly from a read error. Here the CDR3 reads CASSHTQLTGTPGQIF. DNA for the CDR3: TGCGCCAGCAGTCATACCCAGCTGACAGGGACCCCCGGCCAGATCTTC. This sequence joins TRBV4-1 and TRBJ2-1, with 7 bases matching TRBD1. CDR1 is MGHRA, CDR2 YSYEKL, per germline. The CDR3 is made up of 16 amino acids.